A single sample is the source of the 13 T cell receptor beta chains below, sequenced in a study. Each CDR3 protein is one row after TCRdb ran MiXCR on the reads. The sample has 4,100 or so distinct CDR3 sequences, under 12% seen once. The sample was CD4+ T cells from synovial fluid. The receptor source for this set is a human donor with rheumatoid arthritis.

Turning to this clonotype: A far larger clone is one base from this, pointing to a likely read error. The V and J genes are TRBV20-1 and TRBJ2-7; 9 bases line up with TRBD2. Germline trimming cut 6 bases from V and 7 bases from J; bases unmatched to any gene: 16. This CDR3 spans 15 amino acids. Germline V gene data show CDR1 as DFQATT and CDR2 as SNEGSKA (reference sequence). CDR3 nucleotides: TGCAGTGCCAAAGTCCCGGGACTAGCTATTAATGAGCAGTACTTC. Its translation: CSAKVPGLAINEQYF.

In this sample, this clonotype turned up a few times. The rearrangement uses TRBV28 and TRBJ2-7, with a possible D match to TRBD2 (8 bases). The CDR3 totals 18 residues. V was clipped by 3 bases and J by 3 bases, with 24 bases between them. The germline V gene has CDR1 MDHEN and CDR2 SYDVKM. The CDR3 region has the DNA TGTGCCAGCAGTTTCGGAGCGGGAGTCAAGGGGGCCCTCTACGAGCAGTACTTC. Amino acids: CASSFGAGVKGALYEQYF.

This clonotype was seen ten or more times. This chain joins TRBV5-6 and TRBJ1-2, with D possibly matching TRBD1 (6 bases). Per germline, CDR1 SGHDT and CDR2 YYEEEE. The CDR3 sequence is 11 residues long. Trimming left V 4 bases short and J 8 bases short, with 9 bases between. CDR3 coding DNA: TGTGCCAGCAGCCCAGGACAGGGCTACACCTTC. It yields the protein CASSPGQGYTF.

Judged by abundance, this clonotype is medium-sized. The chain has TRBV29-1 and TRBJ1-5; weak D call: TRBD1 (5 bases). The CDR3 length is 13 residues. CDR1 is SQVTM and CDR2 is ANQGSEA in the germline V gene. V lost 4 bases, J lost 4 bases, and 11 bases lay in between. CDR3 amino acids: CSVARGGNQPQHF. In nucleotides, the CDR3 is TGCAGCGTTGCTAGGGGAGGAAATCAGCCCCAGCATTTT. The variable domain in full, with the rest retrieved from reference TRBV29-1 and TRBJ1-5, is SAVISQKPSRDICQRGTSLTIQCQVDSQVTMMFWYRQQPGQSLTLIATANQGSEATYESGFVIDKFPISRPNLTFSTLTVSNMSPEDSSIYLCSVARGGNQPQHFGDGTRLSIL.

This chain connects TRBV28 to TRBJ2-7, with TRBD1 matching over 11 bases. Germline V gene data show CDR1 as MDHEN and CDR2 as SYDVKM. CDR3 length: 18 residues. Trimming cost V 5 bases and J 2 bases; bases outside gene matches: 14. The CDR3 DNA reads TGTGCCAGCAGTCCCGGGACAGGGGGTATGGCGGGAGCCTACGAGCAGTACTTC. Protein: CASSPGTGGMAGAYEQYF.

By share of the sample, this clonotype is medium-sized. This chain uses TRBV7-2 with TRBJ2-3, with D possibly TRBD2 on 6 matching bases. Germline CDR1 SGHTA, CDR2 FQGNSA. Trimming cost V 5 bases and J 4 bases, with 16 bases left between them. The CDR3 spans 15 residues. The DNA for the CDR3 is TGTGCCAGCAGCCAGGACTGGGGACTCGCAGATACGCAGTATTTT. It yields the protein CASSQDWGLADTQYF.

This clonotype counts as medium-sized. V gene TRBV7-6 combines with J gene TRBJ2-1, with TRBD2 as a possible D gene (6 bases). The CDR3 loop spans 13 amino acids. Trimming shortened V by 3 bases and J by 10 bases, and 13 bases separated the two germline ends. Per the germline V gene, CDR1 is SGHVS and CDR2 is FNYEAQ. CDR3 in amino acids: CASSFGRTGEQFF. The CDR3 DNA is TGTGCCAGCAGCTTTGGGAGGACGGGGGAGCAGTTCTTC.

This clonotype was detected ten times or more. Written as DNA, the CDR3 is TGCAGTGCCGTTGGGACTAGCGAAACTGGGGGGTGGGTCTCTCAAGAGACCCAGTACTTC. Translating gives CSAVGTSETGGWVSQETQYF. V is TRBV20-1 and J is TRBJ2-5; the match to TRBD2 covers 10 bases. V dropped 6 bases and J dropped 2; count of bases not matched to a gene: 24. The V gene's germline CDR1 is DFQATT and CDR2 SNEGSKA (reference sequence). CDR3 length: 20 amino acids.

Judged by abundance, this clonotype is medium-sized. This chain connects TRBV6-5 to TRBJ2-7; D is undetermined. CDR1 is MNHEY and CDR2 is SVGAGI in the germline V gene. Trimming removed 4 bases at V and 3 bases at J, with 7 bases between. This CDR3 contains 12 residues. The CDR3 nucleotides read TGTGCCAGCAGTTTATCCGGCTACGAGCAGTACTTC. It yields the protein CASSLSGYEQYF.

By share, this clonotype ranks as medium-sized (0.01 to 0.1%). This chain joins TRBV5-6 and TRBJ2-3, with TRBD1 matching 7 bases. Per the germline V gene, CDR1 is SGHDT and CDR2 is YYEEEE. The CDR3 sequence is 16 residues long. J lost 6 bases, V lost 5 bases, and 15 bases had no gene match. The CDR3 here is CASSPPTGKVTDTQYF. CDR3 in DNA: TGTGCCAGCAGTCCACCGACAGGGAAAGTGACTGATACGCAGTATTTT. Based on the CDR3 plus reference TRBV5-6 and TRBJ2-3, the full variable domain is DAGVTQSPTHLIKTRGQQVTLRCSPKSGHDTVSWYQQALGQGPQFIFQYYEEEERQRGNFPDRFSGHQFPNYSSELNVNALLLGDSALYLCASSPPTGKVTDTQYFGPGTRLTVL.

This clonotype was seen at least ten times. This rearrangement joins TRBV5-1 to TRBJ2-7; 7 bases are a match to TRBD1. CDR3 length equals 13 residues. Germline V gene lookup returns CDR1 SGHRS and CDR2 YFSETQ. With V trimmed by 5 bases and J by 5 bases, 7 bases remained unmatched. CDR3 DNA: TGCGCCAGCAGGAAAGCCACAGGGGACGAGCAGTACTTC. Amino acids: CASRKATGDEQYF.

The chain links TRBV30 to TRBJ2-2; no clear D. There are 13 residues in the CDR3. The germline V gene has CDR1 GTSNPN and CDR2 SVGIG (reference sequence). Trimming stripped 0 bases from V and 1 base from J, with 3 bases between. CDR3: CAWSVGNTGELFF. The DNA of the CDR3 is TGTGCCTGGAGTGTAGGGAACACCGGGGAGCTGTTTTTT.

This clonotype is categorized as medium-sized. The V and J genes are TRBV5-1 and TRBJ2-7; a possible D gene is TRBD1 (5 bases). Germline V gene sequence: CDR1 SGHRS, CDR2 YFSETQ. V lost 0 bases, J lost 2 bases, and 9 bases lay in between. The CDR3 totals 14 residues. CDR3 nucleotide sequence: TGCGCCAGCAGCTTGGATCAGGGCCCCTACGAGCAGTACTTC. It codes for CASSLDQGPYEQYF.